The 27 T cell receptor beta chains below all came from one sample that was sequenced in a study of OX40 agonist ivuxolimab in advanced cancers. TCRdb keeps only in-frame clones here, not all; method: immunoSEQ multiplex PCR. This table holds roughly 69,000 clones, 87% found once. The specimen comprised CD4+ or CD8+ T cells sorted from blood, sampled in a trial of the OX40 agonist ivuxolimab. The origin of the receptors is an adult with an advanced solid tumor such as melanoma, head and neck, liver or kidney cancer.

The chain is built from TRBV29-1 and TRBJ2-1; 11 bases are shared with TRBD2. The CDR3 contains 13 residues. Germline V gene data show CDR1 as SQVTM and CDR2 as ANQGSEA. The ends lost 6 bases at V and 5 bases at J; junction bases unmatched: 3. The CDR3 nucleotides are TGCAGCGTACCGGGACTAGCGGACAATGAGCAGTTCTTC. Translation gives CSVPGLADNEQFF.

V gene TRBV28 combines with J gene TRBJ1-3, with 7 bases lining up with TRBD1. Germline loops: CDR1 MDHEN, CDR2 SYDVKM. Unmatched junction bases numbered 14, after V lost 7 bases and J lost 5 bases. CDR3 size: 16 residues. CDR3: CASIGQGVGSRNTIYF. CDR3 DNA sequence: TGTGCCAGCATCGGCCAGGGGGTAGGAAGCAGAAACACCATATATTTT.

The genes are TRBV9 and TRBJ2-5, with D possibly matching TRBD2 (6 bases). Looked up from germline, CDR1 is SGDLS and CDR2 is YYNGEE. The CDR3 runs 15 residues. Trimming left V 0 bases short and J 7 bases short, with 16 bases between. In DNA, the CDR3 is TGTGCCAGCAGCGTAGATTCGGGCGGGGTAGGGACCCAGTACTTC. Amino acids: CASSVDSGGVGTQYF.

The chain employs TRBV7-8 and TRBJ2-4, with TRBD1 matching over 10 bases. The CDR3 extends over 14 amino acids. V lost 5 bases, J lost 12 bases, and 10 bases stayed unmatched. Per germline, CDR1 SGHVS and CDR2 FQNEAQ. Here the CDR3 DNA reads TGTGCCAGCAGCCAAGGGACAGGGGACGGGAATCAGTACTTC. It specifies CASSQGTGDGNQYF.

The V call is TRBV28, the J call TRBJ1-2; D unresolved. V was shortened by 3 bases and J by 7 bases, with 18 bases between the two germline ends. The CDR3 length is 15 residues. CDR1 and CDR2 from the germline V gene are MDHEN and SYDVKM. This CDR3 is CASSFSSGSLRGYTF. In nucleotides, the CDR3 is TGTGCCAGCAGTTTCTCGTCCGGGTCCCTCCGTGGCTACACCTTC.

V and J are TRBV18 and TRBJ1-1, with D maybe TRBD1 (5 bases). CDR1 KGHSH and CDR2 LQKENI come from the germline V gene. Trimming took 1 base from V and 4 from J, leaving 10 bases between them. This CDR3 spans 14 amino acids. The CDR3 is CASSPRDLGTEAFF. DNA of the CDR3: TGTGCCAGCTCACCACGGGACTTGGGCACTGAAGCTTTCTTT.

The V gene is TRBV5-6, the J gene TRBJ2-7, with TRBD2 matching 8 bases. V lost 2 bases and J lost 5; bases outside the gene matches: 9. Germline values: CDR1 SGHDT, CDR2 YYEEEE. The CDR3 covers 15 residues. The CDR3 here is CASSLSKAGVNEQYF. The CDR3 region has the DNA TGTGCCAGCAGCTTATCTAAAGCGGGAGTAAACGAGCAGTACTTC.

The chain links TRBV7-2 to TRBJ2-6; 7 bases match TRBD1. The germline V gene has CDR1 SGHTA and CDR2 FQGNSA. The CDR3 loop spans 18 amino acids. The V segment lost 5 bases and the J segment 4 bases; nucleotides outside the gene matches: 14. CDR3 region: CASSHRRQGVGGANVLTF. The CDR3, as DNA: TGTGCCAGCAGCCATAGGAGACAGGGAGTAGGCGGGGCCAACGTCCTGACTTTC.

The CDR3: CASSESGGGYGYTF. The CDR3 nucleotides are TGTGCCAGCAGTGAATCAGGGGGTGGCTATGGCTACACCTTC. J is TRBJ1-2 and V is TRBV25-1, with 7 nucleotides matching TRBD1. Germline lookup yields CDR1 MGHDK and CDR2 SYGVNS. The V gene end was trimmed by 1 base and the J gene end by 4 bases; junction bases not matched to a gene: 3. The CDR3 is made up of 14 amino acids.

This clone was picked up one time. This CDR3 reads CASSYGRQGAGAFF. As DNA, the CDR3 is TGTGCCAGCAGTTATGGCCGACAGGGGGCAGGAGCTTTCTTT. The rearrangement links TRBV6-5 to TRBJ1-1; 10 bases match TRBD1. CDR3 size: 14 residues. Germline-derived CDR1 and CDR2 are MNHEY and SVGAGI. V lost 3 bases, J lost 10 bases, and 8 bases stayed unmatched.

This clone has only a few counts. The genes are TRBV18 and TRBJ1-4; unclear D gene. Looked up from germline, CDR1 is KGHSH and CDR2 is LQKENI. This CDR3 has 12 residues. The V end was cut by 4 bases, the J end by 6 bases, with 6 bases between. The CDR3 sequence: CASSQQDEKLFF. CDR3 in DNA: TGTGCCAGCTCACAGCAGGATGAAAAACTGTTTTTT.

DNA of the CDR3: TGTGCCAGCAGCCCACAACAGGGCGGCTCTGGAAACACCATATATTTT. It specifies CASSPQQGGSGNTIYF. The rearrangement uses TRBV9 and TRBJ1-3; maybe TRBD1 (6 bases). From germline, CDR1 is SGDLS and CDR2 YYNGEE. The CDR3 is 16 residues long. V lost 4 bases to trimming and J lost 0 bases, with 14 bases between them. Drawing the rest from reference TRBV9 and TRBJ1-3, the complete variable domain is DSGVTQTPKHLITATGQRVTLRCSPRSGDLSVYWYQQSLDQGLQFLIQYYNGEERAKGNILERFSAQQFPDLHSELNLSSLELGDSALYFCASSPQQGGSGNTIYFGEGSWLTVV.

The chain combines TRBV9 with TRBJ2-7, with 11 bases fitting TRBD2. Unmatched junction bases numbered 12, after V lost 4 bases and J lost 6 bases. Germline V gives CDR1 SGDLS, CDR2 YYNGEE. CDR3 length: 16 residues. For the CDR3, the DNA is TGTGCCAGCAGCATCAGCGGGACTAGCGGATTCTCCGAGCAGTACTTC. This codes for CASSISGTSGFSEQYF.

This clone came up once. The chain carries TRBV11-1 and TRBJ2-6; tentatively, D is TRBD1 (7 bases). This CDR3 comprises 18 residues. Germline V lookup: CDR1 SGHAT, CDR2 FQDESV (reference sequence). Trimming pared 6 bases from V and 1 base from J, leaving 19 bases between. In nucleotides, the CDR3 is TGTGCCAGCAGACGGGGGAGACAGGGCCTGTCTGGGGCCAACGTCCTGACTTTC. Protein product: CASRRGRQGLSGANVLTF.

There are a few counts of this clone. J is TRBJ2-3 and V is TRBV7-6; 12 bases line up with TRBD2. CDR3 size: 16 residues. J lost 3 bases, V lost 5 bases, and 6 bases had no gene match. Germline CDR1 reads SGHVS; CDR2 reads FNYEAQ. This CDR3 is CASSPSGLAGTDTQYF. In nucleotides, the CDR3 is TGTGCCAGCAGCCCAAGTGGACTAGCGGGGACAGATACGCAGTATTTT. The full variable domain, its missing parts supplied by reference TRBV7-6 and TRBJ2-3, is GAGVSQSPRYKVTKRGQDVALRCDPISGHVSLYWYRQALGQGPEFLTYFNYEAQQDKSGLPNDRFSAERPEGSISTLTIQRTEQRDSAMYRCASSPSGLAGTDTQYFGPGTRLTVL.

This clone was recorded once. The CDR3 loop reads CASSLALLGYYEQYF. CDR3 bases: TGTGCCAGCAGCTTAGCGCTCTTGGGTTACTACGAGCAGTACTTC. The V and J genes are TRBV7-9 and TRBJ2-7; D is uncertain. CDR3 size: 15 residues. The germline CDR1 and CDR2 sequences are SEHNR and FQNEAQ (reference sequence). With 0 bases removed from V and 3 bases from J, the gap between germline ends came to 12 bases.

J is TRBJ2-1 and V is TRBV9, with D possibly TRBD2 on 6 matching bases. Trimming took 0 bases from V and 3 from J, leaving 10 bases between them. The CDR3 loop spans 15 amino acids. Germline values: CDR1 SGDLS, CDR2 YYNGEE. CDR3: CASSVGGTYYNEQFF. As DNA, the CDR3 is TGTGCCAGCAGCGTAGGGGGGACTTACTACAATGAGCAGTTCTTC.

The J gene is TRBJ2-5, the V gene TRBV27; D is perhaps TRBD2 (6 bases). The CDR3 has 13 amino acids. V was shortened by 5 bases and J by 7 bases, with 14 bases between the two germline ends. Germline V gene data show CDR1 as MNHEY and CDR2 as SMNVEV (reference sequence). CDR3 coding DNA: TGTGCCAGCAGTCCATCTAGCGTTGGGACCCAGTACTTC. Translating gives CASSPSSVGTQYF.

This clone is medium-sized by share. The chain recombines TRBV7-3 with TRBJ1-1; a weak D match, TRBD1 (6 bases). This CDR3 comprises 13 residues. The germline V and J ends were trimmed by 5 bases and 5 bases, with 12 bases remaining between them. The germline CDR1 and CDR2 sequences are SGHTA and FQGTGA. The chain's CDR3 is CASSPGDRTEAFF. As DNA, the CDR3 is TGTGCCAGCAGCCCAGGGGATCGGACTGAAGCTTTCTTT. Full variable domain (outside the CDR3, taken from reference TRBV7-3 and TRBJ1-1): GAGVSQTPSNKVTEKGKYVELRCDPISGHTALYWYRQSLGQGPEFLIYFQGTGAADDSGLPNDRFFAVRPEGSVSTLKIQRTERGDSAVYLCASSPGDRTEAFFGQGTRLTVV.

V gene TRBV30 combines with J gene TRBJ2-5; the D gene could be TRBD1 or TRBD2 (5 bases each). The J call is in doubt because the DNA end fits TRBJ2-7 better. Germline-derived CDR1 and CDR2 are GTSNPN and SVGIG (reference sequence). The CDR3 has 13 amino acids. DNA of the CDR3: TGTGCCTGGAGGGGGACGGCGGGCTACGAGCAGTACTTC. Amino acids: CAWRGTAGYEQYF.

The V call is TRBV28, the J call TRBJ1-2; D gene unclear. The length of the CDR3 is 14 residues. The V gene lost 7 bases and the J gene lost 8 bases, with 20 bases spanning the gap. The V gene's germline CDR1 is MDHEN and CDR2 SYDVKM. The CDR3 sequence: CASKIPVAGSGYTF. For the CDR3, the DNA is TGTGCCAGCAAGATCCCCGTCGCGGGTAGCGGCTACACCTTC.

The chain joins TRBV27 to TRBJ1-1; the D gene is possibly TRBD1 (6 bases). Germline-derived CDR1 and CDR2 are MNHEY and SMNVEV (reference sequence). The CDR3 sequence is 15 residues long. The ends were cut back, 2 bases at V and 3 bases at J, with 13 bases in the middle. CDR3 residues: CASSLRGGPYTEAFF. CDR3 nucleotides: TGTGCCAGCAGTTTAAGGGGGGGGCCCTACACTGAAGCTTTCTTT.

Remarks on this clone: Other DNA variants within this sample encode the same CDR3. V gene TRBV30 combines with J gene TRBJ2-7, with 8 bases lining up with TRBD1. The CDR3 is 14 residues long. Germline values: CDR1 GTSNPN, CDR2 SVGIG (reference sequence). V trimming: 4 bases; J trimming: 3 bases; junction bases outside the gene matches: 8. CDR3 sequence (DNA): TGTGCCTGGAACCTCGGACAGGGACGCTACGAGCAGTACTTC. It codes for CAWNLGQGRYEQYF.

The J gene is TRBJ1-2, the V gene TRBV6-5; D is undetermined. CDR1 and CDR2 (germline): MNHEY, SVGAGI. CDR3 length: 14 residues. V lost 0 bases, J lost 1 base, and 6 bases lay in between. As DNA, the CDR3 is TGTGCCAGCAGTTACTCTGGCATTAACTATGGCTACACCTTC. Amino acid sequence: CASSYSGINYGYTF.

The V call is TRBV9, the J call TRBJ2-5; 8 nucleotides match TRBD2. The germline V gene encodes CDR1 SGDLS and CDR2 YYNGEE. CDR3 size: 16 residues. The V and J ends lost 0 bases and 1 base, in that order; junction bases with no gene match: 5. The chain's CDR3 is CASSVGVAGLQETQYF. The CDR3 DNA is TGTGCCAGCAGCGTAGGGGTAGCGGGGCTCCAAGAGACCCAGTACTTC.

The CDR3 DNA reads TGTGCCAGCAGCTCATGGCCAGGAGGCATCGGTGGAAACACCATATATTTT. Its protein product is CASSSWPGGIGGNTIYF. The chain recombines TRBV11-2 with TRBJ1-3; D is unclear. From germline, CDR1 is SGHAT and CDR2 FQNNGV. V was cut by 4 bases and J by 3 bases, with 19 bases left in between. The CDR3 extends over 17 amino acids.

There are a few counts of this clone. The CDR3 is CASSLSQDNEQFF. The CDR3 coding sequence is TGCGCCAGCAGCTTAAGTCAGGACAATGAGCAGTTCTTC. The chain uses TRBV5-1 and TRBJ2-1; no clear D. Trimming removed 2 bases from V and 5 bases from J, with 8 bases in between. Germline V CDR1 and CDR2: SGHRS, YFSETQ. The CDR3 has 13 amino acids.